Described below is a single T cell receptor (beta chain) sequence and its context. Its antigen is still unknown. Execution of the assay was at deep level. Generated by immunoSEQ multiplex PCR, the TCRdb table keeps only in-frame clones and is missing some. The sample lists about 490,000 clones; about 79% were seen once. V lost 2 bases and J lost 0, with 20 bases in between. Germline CDR1 and CDR2: KGHSH and LQKENI. This CDR3 is 18 amino acids long. The sample originates from a study of shared clonotypes between healthy human individuals. Study-wide results and caveats: It was anticipated that sequencing depth would influence how many clonotypes donors shared.

The study drew its donors from healthy HIV-negative adults without recent acute infections or vaccinations. The receptor's source is a woman in her forties in good health. Some clones in this sample may be carry-over from other donors' samples. The sequencing input was PBMCs. The chain uses TRBV18 and TRBJ2-7; the D call may be TRBD1 or TRBD2 (6 bases each). The CDR3 DNA is TGTGCCAGCTCACCATGGCCCTTAGGGGGAGGAGGCTCCTACGAGCAGTACTTC. Its protein is CASSPWPLGGGGSYEQYF.